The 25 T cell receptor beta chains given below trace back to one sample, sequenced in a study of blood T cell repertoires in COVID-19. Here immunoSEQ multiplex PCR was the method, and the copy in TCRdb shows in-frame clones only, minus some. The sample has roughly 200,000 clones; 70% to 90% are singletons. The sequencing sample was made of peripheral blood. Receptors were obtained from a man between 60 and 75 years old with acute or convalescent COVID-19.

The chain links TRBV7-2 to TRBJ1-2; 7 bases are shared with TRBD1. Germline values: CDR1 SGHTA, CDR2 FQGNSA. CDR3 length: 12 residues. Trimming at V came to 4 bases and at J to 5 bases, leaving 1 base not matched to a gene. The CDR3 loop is CASSSTGYGYTF. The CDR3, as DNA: TGTGCCAGCAGCTCGACAGGGTATGGCTACACCTTC.

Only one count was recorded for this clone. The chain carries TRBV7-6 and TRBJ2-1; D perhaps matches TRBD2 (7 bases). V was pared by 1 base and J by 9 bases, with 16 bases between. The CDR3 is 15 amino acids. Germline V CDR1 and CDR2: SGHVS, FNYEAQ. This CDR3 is CASSLDIRGGGEQFF. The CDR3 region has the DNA TGTGCCAGCAGCTTAGATATTCGAGGGGGGGGTGAGCAGTTCTTC.

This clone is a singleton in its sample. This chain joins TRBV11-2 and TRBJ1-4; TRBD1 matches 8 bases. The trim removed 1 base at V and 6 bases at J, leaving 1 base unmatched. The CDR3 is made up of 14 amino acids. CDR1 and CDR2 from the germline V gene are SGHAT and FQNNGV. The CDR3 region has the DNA TGTGCCAGCAGCTTAGCAGGGGGCCATGAAAAACTGTTTTTT. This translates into CASSLAGGHEKLFF.

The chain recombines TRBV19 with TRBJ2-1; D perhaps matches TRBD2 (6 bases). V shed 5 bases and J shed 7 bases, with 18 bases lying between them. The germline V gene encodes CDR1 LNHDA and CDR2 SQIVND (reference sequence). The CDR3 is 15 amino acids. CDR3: CASSRAGRSGNEQFF. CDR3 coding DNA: TGTGCCAGTAGTCGGGCGGGGAGGAGTGGGAATGAGCAGTTCTTC.

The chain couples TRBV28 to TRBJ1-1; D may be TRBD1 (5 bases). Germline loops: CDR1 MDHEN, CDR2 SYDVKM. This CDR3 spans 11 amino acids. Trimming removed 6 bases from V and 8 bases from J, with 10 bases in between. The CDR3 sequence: CASRINREAFF. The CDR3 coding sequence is TGTGCCAGCAGGATTAACAGGGAAGCTTTCTTT.

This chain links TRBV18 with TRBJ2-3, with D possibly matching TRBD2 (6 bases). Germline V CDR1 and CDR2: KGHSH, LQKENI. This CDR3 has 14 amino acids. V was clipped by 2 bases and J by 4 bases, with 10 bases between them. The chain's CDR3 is CASSPTRDSDTQYF. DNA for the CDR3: TGTGCCAGCTCACCAACGCGGGACTCAGATACGCAGTATTTT.

For the CDR3, the DNA is TGTGCCAGTAGTATATCAGGGGTTGCGGGGGAGCTGTTTTTT. Translation gives CASSISGVAGELFF. V gene TRBV19 combines with J gene TRBJ2-2; D is perhaps TRBD1 (6 bases). V lost 2 bases and J 8 bases, leaving 12 bases between the germline ends. The CDR3 sequence is 14 residues long. Germline V gene data show CDR1 as LNHDA and CDR2 as SQIVND (reference sequence).

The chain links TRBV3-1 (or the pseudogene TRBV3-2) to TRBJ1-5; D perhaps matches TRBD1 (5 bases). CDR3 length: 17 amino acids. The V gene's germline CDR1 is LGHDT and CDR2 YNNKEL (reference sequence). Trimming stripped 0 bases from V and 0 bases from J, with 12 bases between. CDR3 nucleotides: TGTGCCAGCAGCCAAGATTCGAGGGACTTTAGCAATCAGCCCCAGCATTTT. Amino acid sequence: CASSQDSRDFSNQPQHF.

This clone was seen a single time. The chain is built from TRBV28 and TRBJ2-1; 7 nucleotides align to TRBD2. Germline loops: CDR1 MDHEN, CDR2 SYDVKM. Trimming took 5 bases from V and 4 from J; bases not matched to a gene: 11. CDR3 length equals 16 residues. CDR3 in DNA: TGTGCCAGCAGTGTCCCCTCGAGCGGGAAATACAATGAGCAGTTCTTC. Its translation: CASSVPSSGKYNEQFF.

The CDR3 is CASSNGQTGELFF. CDR3 bases: TGTGCCAGCAGCAACGGACAGACCGGGGAGCTGTTTTTT. The V call is TRBV2, the J call TRBJ2-2, with D maybe TRBD1 (6 bases). The germline V gene encodes CDR1 SNHLY and CDR2 FYNNEI. The germline V and J ends were trimmed by 6 bases and 5 bases, with 10 bases remaining between them. This CDR3 has 13 residues.

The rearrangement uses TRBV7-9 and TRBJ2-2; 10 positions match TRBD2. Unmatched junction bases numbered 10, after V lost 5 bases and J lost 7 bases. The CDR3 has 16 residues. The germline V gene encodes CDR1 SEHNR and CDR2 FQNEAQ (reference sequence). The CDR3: CASSAVVAGGRGELFF. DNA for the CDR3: TGTGCCAGCAGCGCGGTGGTAGCGGGAGGCCGCGGGGAGCTGTTTTTT.

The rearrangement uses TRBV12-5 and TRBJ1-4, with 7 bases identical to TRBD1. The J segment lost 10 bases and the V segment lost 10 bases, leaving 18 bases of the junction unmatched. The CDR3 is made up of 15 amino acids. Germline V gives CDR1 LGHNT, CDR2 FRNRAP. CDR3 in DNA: TGTGCTACCATTAGAAAAGGCCAGGGGGGCGGAAAACTGTTTTTT. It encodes CATIRKGQGGGKLFF.

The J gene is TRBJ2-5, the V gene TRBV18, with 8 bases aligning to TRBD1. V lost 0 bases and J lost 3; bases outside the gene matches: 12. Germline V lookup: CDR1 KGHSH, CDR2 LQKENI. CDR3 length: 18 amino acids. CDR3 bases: TGTGCCAGCTCACCACCCAGGGGGCGGGCAGGGACGGAAGAGACCCAGTACTTC. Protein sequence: CASSPPRGRAGTEETQYF. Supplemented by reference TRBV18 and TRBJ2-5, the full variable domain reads NAGVMQNPRHLVRRRGQEARLRCSPMKGHSHVYWYRQLPEEGLKFMVYLQKENIIDESGMPKERFSAEFPKEGPSILRIQQVVRGDSAAYFCASSPPRGRAGTEETQYFGPGTRLLVL.

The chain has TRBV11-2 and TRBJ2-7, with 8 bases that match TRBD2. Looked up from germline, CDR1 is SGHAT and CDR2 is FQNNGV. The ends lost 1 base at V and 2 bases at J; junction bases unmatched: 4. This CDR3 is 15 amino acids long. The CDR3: CASSLAGTSPYEQYF. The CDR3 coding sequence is TGTGCCAGCAGCTTAGCTGGGACTAGTCCCTACGAGCAGTACTTC.

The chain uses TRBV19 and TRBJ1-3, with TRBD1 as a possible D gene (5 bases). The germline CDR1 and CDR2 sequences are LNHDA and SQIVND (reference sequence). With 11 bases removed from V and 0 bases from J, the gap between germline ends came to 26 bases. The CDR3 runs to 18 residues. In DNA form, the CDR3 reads TGTGCCCTAGGTATGTGTGACAGAGAGACCTGCTCTGGAAACACCATATATTTT. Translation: CALGMCDRETCSGNTIYF. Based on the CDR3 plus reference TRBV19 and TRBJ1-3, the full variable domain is DGGITQSPKYLFRKEGQNVTLSCEQNLNHDAMYWYRQDPGQGLRLIYYSQIVNDFQKGDIAEGYSVSREKKESFPLTVTSAQKNPTAFYLCALGMCDRETCSGNTIYFGEGSWLTVV.

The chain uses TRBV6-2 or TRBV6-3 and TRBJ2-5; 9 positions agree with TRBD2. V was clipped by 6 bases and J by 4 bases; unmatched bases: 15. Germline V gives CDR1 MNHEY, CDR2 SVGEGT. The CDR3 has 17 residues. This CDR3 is CASSSEGSGRRRETQYF. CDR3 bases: TGTGCCAGCAGCTCGGAGGGTAGCGGGAGACGGCGAGAGACCCAGTACTTC.

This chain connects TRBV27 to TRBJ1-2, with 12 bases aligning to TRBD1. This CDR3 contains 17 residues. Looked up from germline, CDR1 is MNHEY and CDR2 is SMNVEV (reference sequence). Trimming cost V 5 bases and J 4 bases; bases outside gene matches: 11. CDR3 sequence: CASSATGTGGLSYGYTF. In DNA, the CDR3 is TGTGCCAGCAGTGCAACCGGGACAGGGGGCCTGTCCTATGGCTACACCTTC.

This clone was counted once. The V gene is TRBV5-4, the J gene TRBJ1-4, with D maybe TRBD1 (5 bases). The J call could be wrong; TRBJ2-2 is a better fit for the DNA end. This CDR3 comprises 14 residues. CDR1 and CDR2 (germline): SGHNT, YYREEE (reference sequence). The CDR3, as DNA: TGTGCCAGCAGCGCCGGTACAGGCCCAGGGGAGCTGTTTTTT. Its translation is CASSAGTGPGELFF.

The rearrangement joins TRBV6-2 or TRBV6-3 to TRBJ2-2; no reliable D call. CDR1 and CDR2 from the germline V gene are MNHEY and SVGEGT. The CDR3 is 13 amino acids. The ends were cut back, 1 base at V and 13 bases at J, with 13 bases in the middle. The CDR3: CASSYYGVLGLFF. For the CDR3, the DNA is TGTGCCAGCAGTTACTATGGAGTCCTAGGGCTGTTTTTT.

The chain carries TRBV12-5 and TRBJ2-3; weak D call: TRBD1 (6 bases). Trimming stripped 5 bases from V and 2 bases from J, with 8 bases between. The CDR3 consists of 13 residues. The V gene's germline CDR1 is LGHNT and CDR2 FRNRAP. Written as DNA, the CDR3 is TGTGCTAGTGGTCAGGGGAACACAGATACGCAGTATTTT. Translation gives CASGQGNTDTQYF.

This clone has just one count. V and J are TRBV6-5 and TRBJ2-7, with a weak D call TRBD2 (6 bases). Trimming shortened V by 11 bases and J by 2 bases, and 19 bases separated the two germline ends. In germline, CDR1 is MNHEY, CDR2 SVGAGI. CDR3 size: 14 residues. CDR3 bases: TGTGCCGGTCGGTCCGGGGGATCGACCTACGAGCAGTACTTC. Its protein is CAGRSGGSTYEQYF.

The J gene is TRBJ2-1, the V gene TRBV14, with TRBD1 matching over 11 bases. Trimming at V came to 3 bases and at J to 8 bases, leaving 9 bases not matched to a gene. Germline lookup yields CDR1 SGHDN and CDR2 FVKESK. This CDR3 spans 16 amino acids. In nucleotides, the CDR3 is TGTGCCAGCAGCCAGATTTGGACAGGGGGCGGAGATGAGCAGTTCTTC. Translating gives CASSQIWTGGGDEQFF.

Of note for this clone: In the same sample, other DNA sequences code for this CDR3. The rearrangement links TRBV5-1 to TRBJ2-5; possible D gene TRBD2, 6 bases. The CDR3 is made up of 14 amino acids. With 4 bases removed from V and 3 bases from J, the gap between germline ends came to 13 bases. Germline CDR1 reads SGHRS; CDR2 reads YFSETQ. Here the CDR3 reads CASSRGTGEETQYF. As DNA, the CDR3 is TGCGCCAGCAGCCGCGGGACCGGCGAAGAGACCCAGTACTTC.

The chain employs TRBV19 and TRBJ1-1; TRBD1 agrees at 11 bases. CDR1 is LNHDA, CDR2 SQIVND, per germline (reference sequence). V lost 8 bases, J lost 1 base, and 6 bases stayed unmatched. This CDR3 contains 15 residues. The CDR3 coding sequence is TGTGCCAGTCGGGGACAGGGGGGTTCGAACACTGAAGCTTTCTTT. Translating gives CASRGQGGSNTEAFF.

CDR3 nucleotide sequence: TGCAGCGCCCAAAAAGGACTAGCGAGCGGGGAGCTGTTTTTT. Its protein product is CSAQKGLASGELFF. The chain links TRBV29-1 to TRBJ2-2, with 9 bases identical to TRBD2. Germline assignment: CDR1 SQVTM and CDR2 ANQGSEA. The CDR3 runs 14 residues. The trim removed 7 bases at V and 7 bases at J, leaving 10 bases unmatched.